This T cell receptor beta chain comes out of a study of T cell changes during pregnancy in multiple sclerosis. Measured with immunoSEQ multiplex PCR; TCRdb has only the in-frame clones, and not every one. The table includes under 35,000 clones, more than 70% detected once. The receptor was isolated from a female donor with multiple sclerosis, enrolled in a pregnancy study. This sample comprised CD8+ T cells from peripheral blood mononuclear cells, obtained after pregnancy.

CDR3 DNA sequence: TGTGCCTGGGGAGACAGGGTGAACACTGAAGCTTTCTTT. Translation gives CAWGDRVNTEAFF. This chain connects TRBV30 to TRBJ1-1; the match to TRBD1 covers 7 bases. There are 13 residues in the CDR3. CDR1 is GTSNPN, CDR2 SVGIG, per germline (reference sequence). V trimming: 5 bases; J trimming: 0 bases; junction bases outside the gene matches: 3.